The sequence of this T cell receptor (beta chain) was determined in a study of T cells in women clearing cervical HPV infection. As for the study in general: Controls gave blood once infection was undetectable; cases at lesion identification. Cases' blood sampling followed lesion detection by median approximately 150 days (90 to 200).

Using immunoSEQ multiplex PCR, the repertoire was profiled, and TCRdb retains in-frame clones only, with some absent. Its clone listing holds 36,000 or so clones. Comments on this clone: The read is 3 residues too short to cover the CDR3 end, so that end is filled in from the germline J gene.

Looked up from germline, CDR1 is DFQATT and CDR2 is SNEGSKA (reference sequence). This CDR3 has 14 amino acids. The trim removed 0 bases at V and 1 base at J, leaving 2 bases unmatched. The chain uses TRBV20-1 and TRBJ1-1; 7 bases agree with TRBD1. The origin of this receptor is a woman aged 18 to 75 with a cervical HPV16 infection that either progressed to CIN3+ or cleared (not recorded which). Sequencing was done on a sample of blood buffy coat. The CDR3 protein is CSARDGTANTEAFF. Incomplete CDR3 DNA: TGCAGTGCTAGAGATGGGACAGCGAACACTGAA.